Listed below are T cell receptor beta chains from one sample, sequenced in a study of T-cell memory formation after mild COVID-19. One entry per CDR3 protein, called by TCRdb with MiXCR from the 5' RACE reads. Among approximately 150,000 distinct CDR3 sequences listed, 13% to 15% were seen once. The source material was PBMCs or a T cell subset sorted from them (not recorded which). The receptor set was obtained from an adult woman who had mild COVID-19 (a few samples of this study predate the infection). Cell type and time point are not known. Both conserved end residues are trimmed from each CDR3. Fields, in order: J gene, CDR3 length, V gene, CDR3 protein.

j_gene: TRBJ2-2; len: 12; v_gene: TRBV5-1; CDR3aa: ASSLTGVTGELF
j_gene: TRBJ2-3; len: 14; v_gene: TRBV15; CDR3aa: ATSRDLPVGTDTQY
j_gene: TRBJ2-3; len: 13; v_gene: TRBV7-8; CDR3aa: ASSFYVDSTDTQY
j_gene: TRBJ2-1; len: 12; v_gene: TRBV12-3/TRBV12-4; CDR3aa: ASRGTSGYNEQF
j_gene: TRBJ2-7; len: 14; v_gene: TRBV4-3; CDR3aa: ASSQGNRAATYEQY
j_gene: TRBJ1-3; len: 13; v_gene: TRBV5-1; CDR3aa: ASSLDTLSGNTIY
j_gene: TRBJ2-7; len: 13; v_gene: TRBV24-1; CDR3aa: ATSAADRLSYEQY
j_gene: TRBJ1-5; len: 11; v_gene: TRBV7-9; CDR3aa: ASSEAGPWPQH
j_gene: TRBJ1-2; len: 11; v_gene: TRBV27; CDR3aa: ASSFVGYSGYT
j_gene: TRBJ2-1; len: 13; v_gene: TRBV6-2/TRBV6-3; CDR3aa: ASSYGDGSYNEQF
j_gene: TRBJ2-7; len: 13; v_gene: TRBV5-4; CDR3aa: ASSLPERDGYEQY
j_gene: TRBJ1-2; len: 15; v_gene: TRBV9; CDR3aa: ASSVGADRGLNYGYT
j_gene: TRBJ2-1; len: 11; v_gene: TRBV2; CDR3aa: ASKISGNNEQF
j_gene: TRBJ2-7; len: 12; v_gene: TRBV7-2; CDR3aa: ASSLDPVNYEQY
j_gene: TRBJ2-7; len: 9; v_gene: TRBV29-1; CDR3aa: SGKDNYEQY
j_gene: TRBJ2-2; len: 14; v_gene: TRBV4-1; CDR3aa: ASSQQWLAGTGELF
j_gene: TRBJ2-7; len: 14; v_gene: TRBV19; CDR3aa: ASSIEGASSLGEQY
j_gene: TRBJ1-2; len: 12; v_gene: TRBV4-2; CDR3aa: ASSQDWGIYGYT
j_gene: TRBJ2-7; len: 12; v_gene: TRBV7-9; CDR3aa: ASSPRDSSYEQY
j_gene: TRBJ2-7; len: 10; v_gene: TRBV30; CDR3aa: AWSRQGYEQY
j_gene: TRBJ2-1; len: 13; v_gene: TRBV6-2/TRBV6-3; CDR3aa: ASSSPGAGYNEQF
j_gene: TRBJ2-2; len: 12; v_gene: TRBV21-1; CDR3aa: ASGWRGNTGELF
j_gene: TRBJ2-7; len: 11; v_gene: TRBV20-1; CDR3aa: SASWAGSYEQY
j_gene: TRBJ2-4; len: 14; v_gene: TRBV7-2; CDR3aa: ASSLEPGSAKNIQY
j_gene: TRBJ2-1; len: 15; v_gene: TRBV6-4; CDR3aa: ASSPGQGYLAGNEQF
j_gene: TRBJ1-4; len: 12; v_gene: TRBV24-1; CDR3aa: ATSDPRRGEKLF
j_gene: TRBJ2-1; len: 15; v_gene: TRBV15; CDR3aa: ATSSEGVWEAVNEQF
j_gene: TRBJ2-5; len: 10; v_gene: TRBV7-8; CDR3aa: ASSLRGETQY
j_gene: TRBJ2-1; len: 13; v_gene: TRBV20-1; CDR3aa: SAREGAGRRPEQF
j_gene: TRBJ1-6; len: 11; v_gene: TRBV7-6; CDR3aa: ASMANYNSPLH
j_gene: TRBJ2-7; len: 13; v_gene: TRBV27; CDR3aa: ASSLHRERVYEQY
j_gene: TRBJ2-7; len: 11; v_gene: TRBV12-3/TRBV12-4; CDR3aa: ASSFAGGVEQY
j_gene: TRBJ2-4; len: 13; v_gene: TRBV5-6; CDR3aa: ASSYRGQAKNIQY
j_gene: TRBJ2-6; len: 15; v_gene: TRBV25-1; CDR3aa: ASSEAGGESGANVLT
j_gene: TRBJ2-7; len: 11; v_gene: TRBV29-1; CDR3aa: SVEAGTGYEQY